This T cell receptor beta chain was profiled in a study of post-analysis software for immune sequencing data (dated by TCRdb to 2014 to 2015). Study-wide context: Disease courses on record covered relapsing-remitting, secondary progressive and progressive-relapsing multiple sclerosis, though some patients had no subtype annotation. A subset of samples was prepared in parallel using single-end sample barcoding, then pooled and co-amplified after Illumina adapter ligation. The patient repertoires were set against about 12 previously published healthy control repertoires from donors whose ages ranged from roughly 6 to 25 years.

Receptor amplification or capture employed PCR. TCRdb records Illumina HiSeq 2500 as the sequencer. To reduce PCR and sequencing biases, unique molecular identifiers were incorporated into the TCR beta cDNA libraries. Approximately 500,000 cDNA molecules were obtained for every 1 to 10 million input T cells, so each molecule roughly corresponded to one T cell. The same protocol used for the earlier healthy control dataset was applied to prepare and sequence the patient libraries. Within a given batch, samples were prepared together, multiplexed and sequenced on the same HiSeq lane. On the authors' methods: MIGEC was used to process the raw barcoded reads, and molecular identifier groups with only a single read were discarded before consensus assembly and CDR3 extraction. VDJtools was used for post-analysis of the clonotype tables, with diversity normalized by down-sampling every dataset to the smallest sample size. In repertoire overlap clustering, CDR3 amino acid sequences, but not nucleotide sequences, were matched to correct batch-related cross-sample contamination. The public reads were reprocessed in TCRdb via fastp at Q25 and MiXCR, keeping in-frame beta chains. Records with the same CDR3 protein are collapsed into one entry carrying the most frequent genes and DNA. These V and J calls are TCRdb output, not the study's own analysis. The sample records around 500,000 distinct CDR3 sequences, approximately 31% of which are singletons. Around 6% of the sample goes to the ten largest clones.

Broad study findings and their caveats: Significantly lower normalized Chao1 diversity was found in multiple sclerosis patients than in controls, suggesting substantial peripheral T-cell clonal expansion. The control group was slightly older than the multiple sclerosis patient group. Strong co-clustering of samples prepared in the same batch was shown by direct clustering with F measure, prompting a batch-effect correction. Significantly higher frequencies in patients than in controls were found for roughly 5 TRBV segments, including TRBV5-6, TRBV5-1 and TRBV20-1.

V loses 1 base at its end and J loses 4 bases; junction bases beyond the gene matches: 4. CDR1 is given as DFQATT and CDR2 as SNEGSKA, both from the germline V gene (reference sequence). The CDR3 spans 14 residues, from the cysteine through the phenylalanine. CDR3 DNA only is kept here, 42 bases in frame from base 1. In its sample, this clonotype was seen a few times. Which antigen it targets is not known. It has no much larger one-base neighbor in the sample; base qualities were not kept. To demonstrate the VDJtools post-analysis software, the study profiled TCR beta repertoires from the peripheral blood of around 13 young patients with multiple sclerosis. The multiple sclerosis patients were children and adolescents ranging in age from about 6 to 16 years.

This chain joins TRBV20-1 to TRBJ2-7; TRBD2 matches 10 bases in the middle. Sequencing was done on a sample of blood. The sequence was collected from a girl aged 2 to 17 with multiple sclerosis. The CDR3 reads as follows: CSARASGGVYEQYF. The nucleotide sequence is TGCAGTGCTAGAGCTAGCGGGGGAGTTTACGAGCAGTACTTC.